This T cell receptor (beta chain) stems from a study of vaccination effects on CD4 cells after COVID-19. Of note for this clone: The target antigen is unknown.

Sequencing used immunoSEQ multiplex PCR; TCRdb keeps in-frame clones, though not all of them. The sample comprises 70,000 to 85,000 clones, about 80% of which are singletons, and more than 1% rests with the top ten. CDR3 length equals 14 residues. V lost 2 bases and J 5 bases, leaving 7 bases between the germline ends. Germline V gives CDR1 MDHEN, CDR2 SYDVKM. Viral peptide pools were used in the ViraFEST assay to expand antigen-specific CD4+ T cells, and sequencing came afterward. CD4+ T cell isolation took place after 10 days of culture. BNT162b2 vaccine or mRNA-1273 vaccine was given to participants in two doses. They grew 2 million to 2.5 million PBMC in each well, adding 10 IU/ml IL-2 and 7.5 to 10 ug/ml peptides.

The clonotype was recovered from a human donor who received a COVID-19 vaccine. The source material was CD4+ T cells from PBMCs cultured with HCoV-229E spike peptides, sampled after COVID-19 vaccination. V is TRBV28 and J is TRBJ1-6; D remains unclear. CDR3 sequence reads: CASSLIQDNSPLHF. CDR3 DNA sequence: TGTGCCAGCAGTTTAATCCAGGATAATTCACCCCTCCACTTT.